Given below is one TCR beta chain in context. This CDR3 is also generated by other DNA sequences in the sample. Here immunoSEQ multiplex PCR was the method, and the copy in TCRdb shows in-frame clones only, minus some. Of around 2.5 million clones in the sample, 80% to 95% were seen once. The data are from a study of shared clonotypes between healthy human individuals. The CDR3 runs 16 residues. Germline V lookup: CDR1 SEHNR, CDR2 FQNEAQ (reference sequence). V lost 1 base to trimming and J lost 1 base; unmatched junction nucleotides: 3. The TCR originated in a man aged 18 to 30 in good health. Some clones in this sample may be carry-over from other donors' samples. The sequenced material came from naive CD4+ T cells from PBMCs. Stated subset: CD45RA+ positively selected. The rearrangement joins TRBV7-9 to TRBJ2-2; 7 positions match TRBD1. The CDR3 here is CASSLGQGLNTGELFF. CDR3 DNA sequence: TGTGCCAGCAGCTTAGGACAGGGCCTGAACACCGGGGAGCTGTTTTTT. Filled out from reference TRBV7-9 and TRBJ2-2, the complete variable domain reads DTGVSQNPRHKITKRGQNVTFRCDPISEHNRLYWYRQTLGQGPEFLTYFQNEAQLEKSRLLSDRFSAERPKGSFSTLEIQRTEQGDSAMYLCASSLGQGLNTGELFFGEGSRLTVL.